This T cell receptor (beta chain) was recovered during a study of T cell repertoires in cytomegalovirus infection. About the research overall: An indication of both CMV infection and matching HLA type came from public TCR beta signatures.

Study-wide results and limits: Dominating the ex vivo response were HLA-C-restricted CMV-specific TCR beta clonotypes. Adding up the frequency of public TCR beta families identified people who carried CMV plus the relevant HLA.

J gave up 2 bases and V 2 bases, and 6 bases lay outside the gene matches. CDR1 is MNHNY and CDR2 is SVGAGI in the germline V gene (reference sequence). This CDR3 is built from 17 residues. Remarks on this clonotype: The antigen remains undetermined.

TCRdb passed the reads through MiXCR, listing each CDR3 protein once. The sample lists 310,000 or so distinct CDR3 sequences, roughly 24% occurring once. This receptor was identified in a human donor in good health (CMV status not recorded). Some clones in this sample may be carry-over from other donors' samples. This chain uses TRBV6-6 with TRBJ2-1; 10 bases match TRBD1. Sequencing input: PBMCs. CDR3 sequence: CASSYPTGTGAYNEQFF. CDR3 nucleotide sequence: TGTGCCAGCAGTTACCCGACCGGGACAGGGGCCTACAATGAGCAGTTCTTC.